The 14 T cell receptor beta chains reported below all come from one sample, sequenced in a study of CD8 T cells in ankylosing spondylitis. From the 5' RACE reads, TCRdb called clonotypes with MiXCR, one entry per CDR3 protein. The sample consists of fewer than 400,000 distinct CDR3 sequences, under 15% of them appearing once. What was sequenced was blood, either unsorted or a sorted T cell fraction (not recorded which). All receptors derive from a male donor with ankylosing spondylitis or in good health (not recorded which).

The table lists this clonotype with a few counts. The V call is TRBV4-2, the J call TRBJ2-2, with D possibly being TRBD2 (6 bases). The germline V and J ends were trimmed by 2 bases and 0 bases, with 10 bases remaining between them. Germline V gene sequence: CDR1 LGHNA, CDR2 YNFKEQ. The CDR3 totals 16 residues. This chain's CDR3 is CASSQPLAANTGELFF. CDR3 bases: TGTGCCAGCAGCCAACCTTTAGCGGCGAACACCGGGGAGCTGTTTTTT.

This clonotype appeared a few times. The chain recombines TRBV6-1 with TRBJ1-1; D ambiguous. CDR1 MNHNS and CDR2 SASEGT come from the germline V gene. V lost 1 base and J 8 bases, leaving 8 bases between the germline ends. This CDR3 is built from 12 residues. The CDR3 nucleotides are TGTGCCAGCAGTGAAGTAGGCCTAGAAGCTTTCTTT. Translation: CASSEVGLEAFF.

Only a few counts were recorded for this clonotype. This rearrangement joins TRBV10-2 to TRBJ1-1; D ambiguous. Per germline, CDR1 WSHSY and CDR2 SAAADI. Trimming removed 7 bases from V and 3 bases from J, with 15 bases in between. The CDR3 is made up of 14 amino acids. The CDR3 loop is CASIRHPSYTEAFF. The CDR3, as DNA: TGCGCCAGCATTAGACACCCGTCATACACTGAAGCTTTCTTT.

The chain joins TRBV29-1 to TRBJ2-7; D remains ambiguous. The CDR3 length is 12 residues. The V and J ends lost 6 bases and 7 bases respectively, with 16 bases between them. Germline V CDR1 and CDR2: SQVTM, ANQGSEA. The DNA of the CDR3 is TGCAGCGTGGATCCTGAGTCGGGTGAGCAGTACTTC. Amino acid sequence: CSVDPESGEQYF.

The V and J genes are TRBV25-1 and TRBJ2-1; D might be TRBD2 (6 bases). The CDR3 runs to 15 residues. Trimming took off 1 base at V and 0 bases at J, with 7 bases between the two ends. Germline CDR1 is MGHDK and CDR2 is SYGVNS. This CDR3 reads CASSEWRGSYNEQFF. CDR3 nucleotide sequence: TGTGCCAGCAGTGAATGGCGGGGCTCCTACAATGAGCAGTTCTTC.

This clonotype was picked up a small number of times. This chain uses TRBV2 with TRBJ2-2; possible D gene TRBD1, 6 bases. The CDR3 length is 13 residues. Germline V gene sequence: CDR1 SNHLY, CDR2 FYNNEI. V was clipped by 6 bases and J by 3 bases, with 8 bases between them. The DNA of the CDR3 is TGTGCCAGCAGGAGGACAGACACCGGGGAGCTGTTTTTT. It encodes CASRRTDTGELFF.

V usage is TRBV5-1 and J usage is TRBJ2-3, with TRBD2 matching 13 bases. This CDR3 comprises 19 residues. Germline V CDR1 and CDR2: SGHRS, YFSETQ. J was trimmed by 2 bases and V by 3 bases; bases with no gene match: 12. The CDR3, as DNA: TGCGCCAGCAGCTCCTCCATACGACTAGCGGGGGGAAACACAGATACGCAGTATTTT. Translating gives CASSSSIRLAGGNTDTQYF.

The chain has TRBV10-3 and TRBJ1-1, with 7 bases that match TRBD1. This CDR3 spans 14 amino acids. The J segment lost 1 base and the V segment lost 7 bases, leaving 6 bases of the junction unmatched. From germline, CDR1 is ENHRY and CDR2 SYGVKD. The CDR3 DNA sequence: TGTGCCATCACTAGGGGACAGCCGAACACTGAAGCTTTCTTT. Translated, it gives CAITRGQPNTEAFF.

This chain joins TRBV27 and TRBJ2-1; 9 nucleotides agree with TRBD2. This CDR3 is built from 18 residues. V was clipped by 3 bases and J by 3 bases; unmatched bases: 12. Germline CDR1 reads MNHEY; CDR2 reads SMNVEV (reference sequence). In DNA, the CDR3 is TGTGCCAGCAGTTTGCGAGGAGACTTAGCGGGAGACTACAATGAGCAGTTCTTC. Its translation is CASSLRGDLAGDYNEQFF.

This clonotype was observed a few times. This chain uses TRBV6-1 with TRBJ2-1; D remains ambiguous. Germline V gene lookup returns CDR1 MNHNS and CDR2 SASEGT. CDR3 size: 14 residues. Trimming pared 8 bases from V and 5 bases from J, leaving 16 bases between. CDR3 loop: CASGIEPRNNEQFF. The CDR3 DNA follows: TGTGCCAGCGGCATTGAGCCGAGAAACAATGAGCAGTTCTTC.

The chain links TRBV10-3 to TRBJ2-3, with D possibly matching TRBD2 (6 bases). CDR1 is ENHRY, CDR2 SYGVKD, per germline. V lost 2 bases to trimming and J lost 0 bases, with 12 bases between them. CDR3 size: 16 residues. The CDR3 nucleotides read TGTGCCATCAGTGAGGGCGCGGGGCGTAGCACAGATACGCAGTATTTT. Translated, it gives CAISEGAGRSTDTQYF.

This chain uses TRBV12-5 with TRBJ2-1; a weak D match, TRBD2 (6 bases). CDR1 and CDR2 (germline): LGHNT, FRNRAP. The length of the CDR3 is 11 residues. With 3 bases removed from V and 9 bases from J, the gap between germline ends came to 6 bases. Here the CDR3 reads CASGFGGEQFF. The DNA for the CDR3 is TGTGCTAGTGGTTTCGGGGGTGAGCAGTTCTTC.

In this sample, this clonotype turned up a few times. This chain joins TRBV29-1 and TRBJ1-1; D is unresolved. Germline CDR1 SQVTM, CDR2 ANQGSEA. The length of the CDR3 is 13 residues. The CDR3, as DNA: TGCACCTCGGACCGAGGCTTGAACACTGAAGCTTTCTTT. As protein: CTSDRGLNTEAFF.

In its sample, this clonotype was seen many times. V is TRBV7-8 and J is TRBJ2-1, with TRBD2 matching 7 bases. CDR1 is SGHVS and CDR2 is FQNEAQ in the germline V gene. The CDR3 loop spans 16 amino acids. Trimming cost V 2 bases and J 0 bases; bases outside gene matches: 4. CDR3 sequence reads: CASSLSGARSYNEQFF. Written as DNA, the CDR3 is TGTGCCAGCAGCTTAAGCGGGGCACGCTCCTACAATGAGCAGTTCTTC.